These 11 T cell receptor beta chains originate from one sample sequenced in a study of T-cell reconstitution after alpha-beta-depleted transplantation in children. Unique molecular identifiers were used in preparing the TCRbeta library. Each CDR3 protein gets one entry after TCRdb re-called the PCR reads with MiXCR. The data hold approximately 220,000 distinct CDR3 sequences, with more than 15% observed a single time. Here the sequenced sample was PBMCs, mostly from graft donor cells, taken 360 days after TCRalphabeta/CD19-depleted stem cell transplant. The origin of the receptors is a male patient between 2 and 15 years old who had a stem cell transplant for acute lymphoblastic leukemia, so the T cells may come from the graft donor.

J is TRBJ1-1 and V is TRBV5-1, with a possible D match to TRBD1 (5 bases). Germline loops: CDR1 SGHRS, CDR2 YFSETQ. V lost 4 bases to trimming and J lost 0 bases, with 13 bases between them. The CDR3 totals 15 residues. The DNA for the CDR3 is TGCGCCAGCAGCGGAGGGGACGGGCTGAACACTGAAGCTTTCTTT. This gives the protein CASSGGDGLNTEAFF.

The chain employs TRBV9 and TRBJ2-3; TRBD2 matches at 11 bases. This CDR3 comprises 16 residues. CDR1 and CDR2 from the germline V gene are SGDLS and YYNGEE. Losses at the gene ends were 4 bases for V and 6 bases for J; bases not matched to a gene: 10. The CDR3, as DNA: TGTGCCAGCAGCCGACTAGCGGGGCCAAAGAAGGATACGCAGTATTTT. Its translation is CASSRLAGPKKDTQYF.

This clonotype was seen more than once but under ten times. This chain uses TRBV5-1 with TRBJ2-2, with 12 bases matching TRBD2. V was pared by 5 bases and J by 5 bases, with 1 base of the junction left unmatched. Germline-derived CDR1 and CDR2 are SGHRS and YFSETQ. This CDR3 region has 14 residues. CDR3: CASRGTSGTGELFF. CDR3 nucleotide sequence: TGCGCCAGCAGAGGGACTAGCGGGACCGGGGAGCTGTTTTTT.

A few counts support this clonotype. This chain links TRBV7-3 with TRBJ1-3, with D possibly matching TRBD1 (5 bases). Germline CDR1 and CDR2: SGHTA and FQGTGA. V was pared by 2 bases and J by 0 bases, with 8 bases between. The CDR3 covers 15 residues. The CDR3 spells CASSLSGSSGNTIYF. Here the CDR3 DNA reads TGTGCCAGCAGCTTATCAGGGAGCTCTGGAAACACCATATATTTT.

V is TRBV5-6 and J is TRBJ2-5; no definite D call. The CDR3 loop spans 13 amino acids. Trimming left V 4 bases short and J 5 bases short, with 12 bases between. Germline V gives CDR1 SGHDT, CDR2 YYEEEE. The CDR3 DNA reads TGTGCCAGCAGCCGAAGCGAGTGGGAGACCCAGTACTTC. It yields the protein CASSRSEWETQYF. Using reference TRBV5-6 and TRBJ2-5 for the parts outside the CDR3, the full variable domain is DAGVTQSPTHLIKTRGQQVTLRCSPKSGHDTVSWYQQALGQGPQFIFQYYEEEERQRGNFPDRFSGHQFPNYSSELNVNALLLGDSALYLCASSRSEWETQYFGPGTRLLVL.

This clonotype has ten or more counts. The V call is TRBV29-1, the J call TRBJ2-1, with 7 bases that match TRBD1. The CDR3 contains 11 residues. The V and J ends lost 6 bases and 9 bases, in that order; junction bases with no gene match: 5. Germline CDR1 is SQVTM and CDR2 is ANQGSEA. DNA for the CDR3: TGCAGCGTAGAGGGGGCAGCTGAGCAGTTCTTC. Translating gives CSVEGAAEQFF.

The chain couples TRBV12-3 or TRBV12-4 to TRBJ2-2, with 10 bases identical to TRBD2. J lost 3 bases, V lost 10 bases, and 8 bases had no gene match. This CDR3 region has 15 residues. CDR3 in amino acids: CATSSSGSYTGELFF. The CDR3 DNA sequence: TGTGCCACAAGCTCTAGCGGGAGTTACACCGGGGAGCTGTTTTTT.

Notes on this clonotype: The CDR3 does not close with the conserved phenylalanine or tryptophan, likely indicating a read error. V usage is TRBV7-8 and J usage is TRBJ2-3, with TRBD2 as a possible D gene (6 bases). Germline CDR1 SGHVS, CDR2 FQNEAQ. The CDR3 sequence is 15 residues long. V lost 1 base and J lost 2, with 10 bases in between. CDR3 nucleotides: TGTGCCAGCAGCTTAGGGCTAGCGCTCACAGATACGCAGTATTCT. It specifies CASSLGLALTDTQYS.

This clonotype occurred a few times. The chain couples TRBV10-3 to TRBJ2-3; D unresolved. V was clipped by 6 bases and J by 1 base, with 17 bases between them. CDR1 and CDR2 from the germline V gene are ENHRY and SYGVKD. The CDR3 runs 16 residues. CDR3 sequence: CAIRTLTILGTDTQYF. CDR3 DNA: TGTGCCATCAGGACCTTGACCATCCTGGGCACAGATACGCAGTATTTT.

This clonotype has more than one count but fewer than ten. The chain combines TRBV18 with TRBJ2-1, with D possibly TRBD1 on 5 matching bases. Germline lookup yields CDR1 KGHSH and CDR2 LQKENI. Trimming took 2 bases from V and 8 from J, leaving 10 bases between them. The CDR3 runs to 13 residues. The CDR3, as DNA: TGTGCCAGCTCACCATACGACAGCTATGAGCAGTTCTTC. As protein: CASSPYDSYEQFF. Variable domain in full (rest from reference TRBV18 and TRBJ2-1): NAGVMQNPRHLVRRRGQEARLRCSPMKGHSHVYWYRQLPEEGLKFMVYLQKENIIDESGMPKERFSAEFPKEGPSILRIQQVVRGDSAAYFCASSPYDSYEQFFGPGTRLTVL.

The rearrangement joins TRBV12-3 or TRBV12-4 to TRBJ1-5; D remains ambiguous. Trimming took 3 bases from V and 7 from J, leaving 16 bases between them. This CDR3 region has 15 residues. Here the CDR3 DNA reads TGTGCCAGCAGTTTTTTTGGGGTTGCCCTGCAGCCCCAGCATTTT. It encodes CASSFFGVALQPQHF.